This T cell receptor beta chain originates from a study of cytomegalovirus exposure and HLA in healthy donors. Overall study results and limits: TCR beta V- and J-gene trimming, according to a later analysis, was linked to a missense DCLRE1C variant. In an earlier analysis, productive rearrangement rates for most beta V segments clustered near 87% or 30%.

Primers included in the PCR were 60 Vbeta and 13 Jbeta primers. Clones were read by immunoSEQ multiplex PCR, and TCRdb kept only the in-frame ones, dropping some. The sample yields over 150,000 clones, of which the top ten take up approximately 0.74%. The CDR3 has 14 residues. Germline V gene data show CDR1 as MNHNS and CDR2 as SASEGT. With 7 bases removed from V and 2 bases from J, the gap between germline ends came to 12 bases. With respect to this clone: Its antigen is unidentified. This sample includes further DNA sequences coding for the same CDR3.

J is TRBJ1-5 and V is TRBV6-1, with D perhaps TRBD1 (5 bases). The sequence was obtained from a boy under 18 in good health and CMV-seronegative. Sample: PBMCs. The chain's CDR3 is CASTEGVGNQPQHF. CDR3 DNA sequence: TGTGCCAGCACAGAAGGGGTTGGCAATCAGCCCCAGCATTTT.